What follows is one T cell receptor (beta chain) and its context. This clone's antigen is unknown. Within one base of it there is no much larger clone, and no base qualities were kept. The data belong to a study of blood T cell repertoires in COVID-19 (dated by TCRdb to about 2020). In terms of the full investigation: Samples from collaborators originated in the United States, Italy and Spain and spanned both the acute and convalescent phases of COVID-19. The material from the prospective study consisted of cDNA or gDNA derived from T cells, B-cell-depleted T cells, or PBMCs. Deeply sampled blood TCRbeta repertoires from subjects exposed to, actively infected with, or recovered from COVID-19 were included in the dataset. A freely available public database, intended as a resource for researchers studying the immune response to SARS-CoV-2, is where the repertoires were released. The samples were drawn from the first 160 participants of the ongoing ImmuneRACE study and from 1,254 subjects provided by 6 global collaborators. A de-identified subject ID, COVID-19 status, age in years and sex were almost always included in the sample metadata. Where available, HLA class I and class II types were obtained from metadata supplied by the sample provider rather than from assay-based typing. Paper-wide results and their limitations: The quantity of clinical and demographic metadata differed by source and by participant and was supplied without curation.

TCRbeta CDR3 regions were amplified from genomic DNA by means of the immunoSEQ Assay, a bias-controlled multiplex PCR. The original pipeline was this. The number of nucleated cells in each sample was estimated by amplification of reference gene primers within the assay. To quantify the absolute abundance of each unique TCRbeta CDR3 rearrangement, sequence reads were collapsed and filtered. For each sample, productive Simpson clonality was calculated by taking the square root of Simpson's diversity index across productive rearrangements. The table was pulled from immuneACCESS by TCRdb, which kept in-frame rearrangements only. Such tables lose some clones; where checked, under half of the loss comes from unresolved V genes, and the rest has no known cause. The V and J calls and clone size were taken over from that table, and D and trimming were inferred from the DNA. The sample contains around 200,000 clones, approximately 91% of them found a single time. The ten largest account for 5.5% to 7.5% of the sample.

Each collaborating institution followed its own protocols to collect whole blood in K2EDTA tubes. For TCRbeta analysis, collaborators shipped samples as frozen whole blood, isolated PBMCs, or DNA extracted from either of those sample types. The sequenced material came from peripheral blood. This TCR came from a man in his forties with acute or convalescent COVID-19.

The DNA sequence is as follows: TGTGCCAGCAGCTCGGGTGGGGGAGGACAGCCCCAGCATTTT. Its protein is CASSSGGGGQPQHF. In this chain, TRBV5-6 is recombined with TRBJ1-5; the D gene is possibly TRBD1, with 5 bases matching. Measured from the cysteine to the phenylalanine, the CDR3 is 14 residues long. Here the CDR3 DNA is all that survives: 42 bases in frame from base 1. The trim is 3 bases for V and 7 bases for J, with a gap of 14 bases between the germline ends. Looking up the germline V gene yields CDR1 SGHDT and CDR2 YYEEEE.